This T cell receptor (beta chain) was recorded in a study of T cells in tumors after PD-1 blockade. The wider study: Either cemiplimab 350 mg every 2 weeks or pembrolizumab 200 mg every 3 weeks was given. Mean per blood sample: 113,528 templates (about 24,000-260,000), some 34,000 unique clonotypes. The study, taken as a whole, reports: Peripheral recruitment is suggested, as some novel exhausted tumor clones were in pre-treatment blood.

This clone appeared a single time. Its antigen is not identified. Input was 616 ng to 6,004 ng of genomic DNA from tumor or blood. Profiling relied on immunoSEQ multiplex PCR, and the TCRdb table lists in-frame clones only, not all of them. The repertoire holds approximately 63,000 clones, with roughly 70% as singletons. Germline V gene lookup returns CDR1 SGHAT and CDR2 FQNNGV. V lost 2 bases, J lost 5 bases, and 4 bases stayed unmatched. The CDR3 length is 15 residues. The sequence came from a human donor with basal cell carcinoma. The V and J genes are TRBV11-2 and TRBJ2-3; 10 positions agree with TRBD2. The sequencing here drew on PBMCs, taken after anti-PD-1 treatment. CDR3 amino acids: CASSLRTSGVDTQYF. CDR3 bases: TGTGCCAGCAGCTTACGGACTAGCGGCGTAGATACGCAGTATTTT. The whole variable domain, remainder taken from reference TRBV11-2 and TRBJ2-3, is EAGVAQSPRYKIIEKRQSVAFWCNPISGHATLYWYQQILGQGPKLLIQFQNNGVVDDSQLPKDRFSAERLKGVDSTLKIQPAKLEDSAVYLCASSLRTSGVDTQYFGPGTRLTVL.